This T cell receptor (beta chain) was captured by sequencing in a study of control samples from healthy donors and cancer patients. This CDR3 has 14 amino acids. Germline lookup yields CDR1 MDHEN and CDR2 SYDVKM. Trimming cost V 11 bases and J 1 base, with 15 bases left between them. Profiled with immunoSEQ multiplex PCR; TCRdb holds only in-frame clones, not every one. Counted here are about 120,000 clones, roughly 93% occurring once; the ten biggest clones make up approximately 2.5%. This clonotype originated in a man in his thirties or forties in good health. V gene TRBV28 combines with J gene TRBJ1-5; D not certain. The sample consisted of blood. The CDR3 sequence is CAGARGGSNQPQHF. CDR3 in DNA: TGTGCCGGCGCTCGGGGAGGGAGCAATCAGCCCCAGCATTTT.